This T cell receptor (beta chain) is from a study of Graves' ophthalmopathy and Graves' hyperthyroidism. Overall study results and limits: Separation of ophthalmopathy from stable hyperthyroidism was achieved by a 13-signature model, at about 91% sensitivity and roughly 80% specificity. Most expanded thyroid clonotypes above 0.001 frequency also appeared in blood.

The CDR3 is 12 residues long. Germline assignment: CDR1 GTSNPN and CDR2 SVGIG (reference sequence). Trimming pared 2 bases from V and 0 bases from J, leaving 5 bases between. RNA transcripts provided the template for amplifying TCR beta CDR3 regions. First-round RT-PCR employed HTBI primers, with a second-round multiplex PCR after it. TCRdb re-analysed the multiplex PCR reads in MiXCR, keeping a single row per CDR3 protein. Of approximately 210,000 distinct CDR3 sequences listed, under 30% were seen once; the top ten hold approximately 8.2%. Worth noting for this clonotype: Its cognate antigen is unknown.

Pregnancy or lactation, uncontrolled infections and other autoimmune diseases were grounds for excluding patients. PBMCs were isolated from an approximately 10 ml sample of fresh peripheral blood. Sample: peripheral blood. The genes are TRBV30 and TRBJ2-7; D not resolved. The TCR was taken from a man aged 50 to 59 with Graves' ophthalmopathy. CDR3 bases: TGTGCCTGGAGTTATAGCTCCTACGAGCAGTACTTC. The encoded protein is CAWSYSSYEQYF.